What follows are 3 T cell receptor beta chains derived from one specimen sequenced in a study of blood T cells in healthy people across ages. PCR was performed a second time for about 6 to 11 cycles using a sample-barcoded 5' primer and a J-beta primer mix. TCRdb reprocessed the 5' RACE reads with MiXCR, giving one entry per CDR3 protein. The sample includes about 640,000 distinct CDR3 sequences, roughly 50% seen only once; the top ten take about two fifths. Sequencing was done on a sample of blood. The receptors shown here come from a man aged 60 to 69 in good health.

The V call is TRBV5-1, the J call TRBJ2-4, with D possibly matching TRBD1 (6 bases). TRBJ2-7 matches the DNA end more closely, so the J call is doubtful. The length of the CDR3 is 15 residues. Germline lookup yields CDR1 SGHRS and CDR2 YFSETQ. The CDR3 DNA sequence: TGCGCCAGCAGCTCACGACCGACAGGTGGCCACGAGCAGTACTTC. Residues: CASSSRPTGGHEQYF.

The gene calls are TRBV27 and TRBJ1-1; TRBD1 matches at 7 bases. The CDR3 length is 14 residues. The germline V gene has CDR1 MNHEY and CDR2 SMNVEV (reference sequence). J lost 6 bases, V lost 5 bases, and 9 bases had no gene match. The CDR3 sequence: CASSTQTGIPEAFF. The CDR3 region has the DNA TGTGCCAGCAGTACGCAGACAGGGATCCCTGAAGCTTTCTTT.

This clonotype came up a few times. The chain combines TRBV20-1 with TRBJ1-6; D remains unclear. Germline lookup yields CDR1 DFQATT and CDR2 SNEGSKA (reference sequence). The CDR3 has 12 amino acids. Trimming shortened V by 2 bases and J by 5 bases, and 4 bases separated the two germline ends. CDR3 in DNA: TGCAGTGCTAGACAGAATAATTCACCCCTCCACTTT. Its translation is CSARQNNSPLHF.